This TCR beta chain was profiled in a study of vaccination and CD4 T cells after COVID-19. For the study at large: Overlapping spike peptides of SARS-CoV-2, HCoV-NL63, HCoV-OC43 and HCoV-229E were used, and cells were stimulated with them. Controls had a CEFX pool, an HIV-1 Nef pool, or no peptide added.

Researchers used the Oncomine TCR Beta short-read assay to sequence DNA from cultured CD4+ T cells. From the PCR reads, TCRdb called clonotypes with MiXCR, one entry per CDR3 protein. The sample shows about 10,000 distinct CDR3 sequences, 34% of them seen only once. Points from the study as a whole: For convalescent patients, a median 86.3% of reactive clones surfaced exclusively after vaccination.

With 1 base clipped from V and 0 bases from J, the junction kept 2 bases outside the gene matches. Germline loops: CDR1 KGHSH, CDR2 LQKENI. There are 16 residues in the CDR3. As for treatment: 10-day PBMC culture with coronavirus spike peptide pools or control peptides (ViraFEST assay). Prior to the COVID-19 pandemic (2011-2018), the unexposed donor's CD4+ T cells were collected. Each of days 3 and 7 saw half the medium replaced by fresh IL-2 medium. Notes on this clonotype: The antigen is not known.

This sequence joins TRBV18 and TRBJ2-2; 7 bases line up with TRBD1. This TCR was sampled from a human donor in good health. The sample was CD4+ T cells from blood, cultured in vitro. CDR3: CASSPQGAANTGELFF. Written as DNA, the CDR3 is TGTGCCAGCTCACCACAGGGGGCCGCGAACACCGGGGAGCTGTTTTTT.